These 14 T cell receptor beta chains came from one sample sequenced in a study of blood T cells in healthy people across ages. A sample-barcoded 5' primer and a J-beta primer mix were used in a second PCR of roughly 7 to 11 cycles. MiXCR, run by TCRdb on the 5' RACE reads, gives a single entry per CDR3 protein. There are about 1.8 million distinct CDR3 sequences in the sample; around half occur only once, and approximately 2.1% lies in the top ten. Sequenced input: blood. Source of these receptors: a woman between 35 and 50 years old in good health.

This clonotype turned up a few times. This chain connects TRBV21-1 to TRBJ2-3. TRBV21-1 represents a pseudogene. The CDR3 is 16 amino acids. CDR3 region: CASSKGLRQYTDTQYF. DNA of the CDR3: TGTGCCAGCAGCAAGGGTTTGAGGCAGTACACAGATACGCAGTATTTT.

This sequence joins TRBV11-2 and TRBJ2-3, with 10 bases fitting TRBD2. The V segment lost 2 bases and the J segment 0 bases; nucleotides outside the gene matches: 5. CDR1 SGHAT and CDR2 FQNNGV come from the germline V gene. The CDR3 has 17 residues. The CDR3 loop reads CASSLSLAGASTDTQYF. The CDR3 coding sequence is TGTGCCAGCAGCTTATCTCTAGCGGGGGCAAGCACAGATACGCAGTATTTT.

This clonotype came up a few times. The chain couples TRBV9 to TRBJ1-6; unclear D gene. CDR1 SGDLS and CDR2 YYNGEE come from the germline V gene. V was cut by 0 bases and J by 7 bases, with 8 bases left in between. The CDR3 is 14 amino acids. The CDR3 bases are TGTGCCAGCAGCGTAGTGGGCAAAAATTCACCCCTCCACTTT. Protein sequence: CASSVVGKNSPLHF.

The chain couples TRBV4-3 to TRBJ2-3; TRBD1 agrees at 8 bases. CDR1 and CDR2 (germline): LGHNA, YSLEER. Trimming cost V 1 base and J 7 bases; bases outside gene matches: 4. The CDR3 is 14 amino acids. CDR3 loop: CASSQVGQGYTQYF. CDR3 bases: TGCGCCAGCAGCCAAGTAGGACAGGGATATACGCAGTATTTT.

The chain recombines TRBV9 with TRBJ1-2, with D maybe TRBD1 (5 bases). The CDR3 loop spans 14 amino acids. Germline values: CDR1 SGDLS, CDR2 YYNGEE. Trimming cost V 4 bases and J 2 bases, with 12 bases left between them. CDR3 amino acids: CASSPHGDNYGYTF. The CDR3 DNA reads TGTGCCAGCAGCCCCCATGGGGACAACTATGGCTACACCTTC.

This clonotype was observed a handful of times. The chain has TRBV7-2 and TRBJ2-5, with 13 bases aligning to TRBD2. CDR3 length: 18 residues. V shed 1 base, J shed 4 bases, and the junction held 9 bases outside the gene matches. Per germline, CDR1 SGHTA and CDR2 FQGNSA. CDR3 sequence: CASSLEFTSGGAGETQYF. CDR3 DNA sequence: TGTGCCAGCAGCTTAGAATTCACTAGCGGGGGGGCCGGAGAGACCCAGTACTTC.

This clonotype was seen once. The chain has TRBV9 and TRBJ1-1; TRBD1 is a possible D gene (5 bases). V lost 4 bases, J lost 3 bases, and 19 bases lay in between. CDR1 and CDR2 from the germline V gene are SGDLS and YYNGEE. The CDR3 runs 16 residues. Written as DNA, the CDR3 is TGTGCCAGCAGCCCGGACGAATCGGGGCGGTACACTGAAGCTTTCTTT. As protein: CASSPDESGRYTEAFF.

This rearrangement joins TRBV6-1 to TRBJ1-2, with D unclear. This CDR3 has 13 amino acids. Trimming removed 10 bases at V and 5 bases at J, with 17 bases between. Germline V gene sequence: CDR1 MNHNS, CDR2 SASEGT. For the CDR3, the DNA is TGTGCCACCCTAGTTGGAGCCATTTATGGCTACACCTTC. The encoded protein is CATLVGAIYGYTF.

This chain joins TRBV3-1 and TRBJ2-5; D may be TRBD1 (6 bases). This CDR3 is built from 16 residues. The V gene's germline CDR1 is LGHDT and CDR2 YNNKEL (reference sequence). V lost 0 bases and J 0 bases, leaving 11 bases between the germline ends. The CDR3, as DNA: TGTGCCAGCAGCCAAGATCTCGGGACAAACCAAGAGACCCAGTACTTC. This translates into CASSQDLGTNQETQYF.

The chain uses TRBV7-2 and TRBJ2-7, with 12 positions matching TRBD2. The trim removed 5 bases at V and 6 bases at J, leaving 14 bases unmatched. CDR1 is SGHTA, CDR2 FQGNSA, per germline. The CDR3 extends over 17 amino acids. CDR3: CASSRSLAGGRQAEQYF. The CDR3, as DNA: TGTGCCAGCAGCCGCTCACTAGCGGGGGGCAGGCAAGCCGAGCAGTACTTC.

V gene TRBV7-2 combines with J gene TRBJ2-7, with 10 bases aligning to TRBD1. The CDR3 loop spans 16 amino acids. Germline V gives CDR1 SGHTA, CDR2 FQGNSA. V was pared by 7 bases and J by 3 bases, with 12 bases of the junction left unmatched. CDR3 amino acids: CASTPTWDRGGYEQYF. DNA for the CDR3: TGTGCCAGCACTCCAACCTGGGACAGGGGTGGCTACGAGCAGTACTTC.

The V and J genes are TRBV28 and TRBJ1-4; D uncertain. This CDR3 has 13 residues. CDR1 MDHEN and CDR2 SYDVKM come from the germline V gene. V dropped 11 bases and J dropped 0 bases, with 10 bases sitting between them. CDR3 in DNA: TGTGCCGGAGGTCGGGCAACTAATGAAAAACTGTTTTTT. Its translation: CAGGRATNEKLFF.

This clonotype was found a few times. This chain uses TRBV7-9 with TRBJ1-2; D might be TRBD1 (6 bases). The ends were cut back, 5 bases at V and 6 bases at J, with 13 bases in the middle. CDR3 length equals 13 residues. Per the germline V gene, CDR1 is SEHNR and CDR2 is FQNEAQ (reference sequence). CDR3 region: CASSQGRDNGYTF. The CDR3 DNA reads TGTGCCAGCAGCCAGGGGAGAGATAATGGCTACACCTTC.

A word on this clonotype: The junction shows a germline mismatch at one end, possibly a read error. In DNA form, the CDR3 reads TGCAGTGCTACCAAGGGGGGGACCTACAATGAGCAGTGCTTC. Protein product: CSATKGGTYNEQCF. This rearrangement joins TRBV20-1 to TRBJ2-1; D may be TRBD2 (7 bases). From germline, CDR1 is DFQATT and CDR2 SNEGSKA (reference sequence). The CDR3 sequence is 14 residues long.